Listed below are T cell receptor beta chains from one sample, sequenced in a study of blood T cell repertoires in COVID-19. Clones were read by immunoSEQ multiplex PCR, and TCRdb kept only the in-frame ones, dropping some. Here the sample spans 250,000 to 300,000 clones, roughly 86% being singletons. Sequenced sample: PBMCs or T cells enriched from blood (not recorded which). The source of these receptors is a woman aged 60-75 years who had recovered from COVID-19. Both conserved end residues are part of each CDR3.

V gene | CDR3 protein
TRBV11-2 | CASSEGLAGVGTQYF
TRBV19 | CASSIAGLAGQEQYF
TRBV5-1 | CASSLGRERTEAFF
TRBV11-3 | CASKPRGTDTQYF
TRBV10-3 | CAISESQQGWGEQYF
TRBV2 | CASRQGFGNTIYF
TRBV28 | CASSDPSGGEQFF
TRBV3-1/TRBV3-2 | CASSRRQETYEQYF
TRBV6-5 | CASSRSGGDTGELFF
TRBV7-2 | CASLTGTVNTEAFF
TRBV11-2 | CASSKRTGRETQYF